This T cell receptor (beta chain) originates from a study of technical replicates of blood from several donors. TCRdb's copy holds only in-frame clones and misses some; the assay was immunoSEQ multiplex PCR. Among about 100,000 clones listed, over 90% were seen once. CDR1 and CDR2 from the germline V gene are MNHNS and SASEGT. This CDR3 has 19 amino acids. V dropped 1 base and J dropped 0 bases, with 19 bases sitting between them. The J gene is TRBJ2-1, the V gene TRBV6-1; possibly TRBD2 for D (6 bases). The sequence was obtained from a human donor in good health. The source material was T cells isolated from PBMCs. The CDR3 region is CASSEVLIGEASSYNEQFF. CDR3 bases: TGTGCCAGCAGTGAAGTTCTAATTGGGGAGGCGAGCTCCTACAATGAGCAGTTCTTC.